The entry below gives a single T cell receptor (beta chain) sequence along with its context. Its antigen remains undetermined. Base qualities are not recorded, but no much larger clone differs from it by a single base. These data originate in a study of blood T cell repertoires in COVID-19 (dated by TCRdb to the early 2020s). In terms of the full investigation: Samples from collaborators originated in the United States, Italy and Spain and spanned both the acute and convalescent phases of COVID-19. The prospective study material was composed of cDNA or gDNA derived from T cells, B-cell-depleted T cells, or PBMCs. Subjects who had been exposed to COVID-19, were actively infected with it, or had recovered from it provided the deeply sampled blood TCRbeta repertoires that made up the dataset. A freely available public database, intended as a resource for researchers studying the immune response to SARS-CoV-2, is where the repertoires were released. Samples were obtained from the ongoing ImmuneRACE study (first 160 participants) and from over a thousand subjects provided by 6 global collaborators. A de-identified subject ID, COVID-19 status, age in years and sex were almost always included in the sample metadata. Where available, HLA class I and class II types were taken from metadata supplied by the sample provider and were not determined by assay-based typing. General conclusions and limits of the study: The amount of clinical and demographic metadata varied by source and participant and was provided uncurated.

The CDR3 measures 15 amino acids from cysteine to phenylalanine. Only the CDR3 part of the read is kept: 45 bases, read in frame from the first base. The germline ends are 10 bases apart after V is trimmed by 0 bases and J by 0 bases. Sequences SGHTS (CDR1) and YDEGEE (CDR2) are obtained from the germline V gene. In Seattle, one collaborating source enrolled patients while the infection was active and tracked those patients longitudinally over the course of disease. Each collaborating institution followed its own protocols to collect whole blood in K2EDTA tubes. Collaborator samples were shipped for TCRbeta analysis as frozen whole blood, isolated PBMCs, or DNA extracted from either sample type. TCRbeta CDR3 regions were amplified from genomic DNA using the immunoSEQ Assay, a bias-controlled multiplex PCR. On the authors' methods: The number of nucleated cells in each sample was estimated from the amplification of reference gene primers within the assay. Sequence reads were collapsed and filtered to measure the absolute abundance of every unique TCRbeta CDR3 rearrangement. Productive Simpson clonality was computed per sample as the square root of Simpson's diversity index over productive rearrangements. TCRdb limited this immuneACCESS table to in-frame rearrangements with V and J called. A share of clones is missing; checked studies link under half to unresolved V genes, and the rest is unexplained. V and J calls and clone size are copied from that table; D and trimming were computed from the DNA. This sample is represented by tens of thousands of clones; roughly 80% of them were singletons. Clones ranked in the top ten supply roughly 15% of the sample.

The chain is made from TRBV5-8 and TRBJ2-7; confidence is insufficient to name the D gene. Source material: peripheral blood. This receptor was obtained from a man in his fifties or sixties with COVID-19, enrolled during active disease. CDR3 loop: CASSLGGIASYEQYF. The nucleotide sequence is TGTGCCAGCAGCTTGGGTGGCATCGCCTCCTACGAGCAGTACTTC.